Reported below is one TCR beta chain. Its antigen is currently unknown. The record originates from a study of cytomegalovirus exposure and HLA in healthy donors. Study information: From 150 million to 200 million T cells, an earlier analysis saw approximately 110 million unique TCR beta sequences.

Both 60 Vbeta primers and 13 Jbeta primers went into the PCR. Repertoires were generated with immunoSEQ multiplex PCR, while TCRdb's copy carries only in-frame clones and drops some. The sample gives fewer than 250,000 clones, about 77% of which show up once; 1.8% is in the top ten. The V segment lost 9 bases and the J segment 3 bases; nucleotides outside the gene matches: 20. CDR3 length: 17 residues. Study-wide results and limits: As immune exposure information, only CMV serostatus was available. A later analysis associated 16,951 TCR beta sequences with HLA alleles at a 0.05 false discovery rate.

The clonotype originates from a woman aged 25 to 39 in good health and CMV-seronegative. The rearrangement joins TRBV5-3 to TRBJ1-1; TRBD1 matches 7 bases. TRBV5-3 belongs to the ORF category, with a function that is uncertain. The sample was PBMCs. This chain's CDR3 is CATNAGIQGRRDTEAFF. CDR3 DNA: TGTGCCACCAATGCAGGGATACAGGGGCGGAGGGACACTGAAGCTTTCTTT.